The 25 T cell receptor beta chains in this list originate from one sample, sequenced in a study of CD8+CD57+ T cells in acquired aplastic anemia. Genomic DNA, serving as template, underwent TCR beta VDJ and CDR3 profiling. TCRdb analysed the reads with MiXCR anew, one entry per CDR3 protein. Counted here are 150,000 to 200,000 distinct CDR3 sequences, around 40% occurring once; the ten biggest clones make up approximately 1%. The sample was sorted CD4+, CD8+, or CD8+CD57+ T cells (not recorded which) from PBMCs. Receptors were obtained from a human donor in good health.

The gene calls are TRBV24-1 and TRBJ2-7; D might be TRBD1 (5 bases). V was pared by 5 bases and J by 3 bases, with 10 bases between. CDR3 length: 13 amino acids. CDR1 and CDR2 from the germline V gene are KGHDR and SFDVKD. This CDR3 is CATSGTGIYEQYF. In DNA, the CDR3 is TGTGCCACCAGTGGAACAGGTATCTACGAGCAGTACTTC.

This clonotype was observed a few times. The chain couples TRBV7-3 to TRBJ2-5; D possibly uses TRBD1 or TRBD2 (6 bases each). Germline CDR1 is SGHTA and CDR2 is FQGTGA. V shed 1 base and J shed 1 base, with 7 bases lying between them. The CDR3 sequence is 14 residues long. CDR3 residues: CASSLKGGQETQYF. For the CDR3, the DNA is TGTGCCAGCAGCTTAAAGGGGGGCCAAGAGACCCAGTACTTC.

As for this clonotype: A much larger clone is a single base away; this may be a read error. It is likely a read error, because the conserved phenylalanine at the end of the CDR3 is missing. The V call is TRBV12-3 or TRBV12-4, the J call TRBJ1-2; the D is unclear. The ends were cut back, 5 bases at V and 8 bases at J, with 12 bases in the middle. This CDR3 contains 12 residues. In nucleotides, the CDR3 is TGTGCCAGCAGTCCCTCGGGTCGAGGCTACACCCTC. As protein: CASSPSGRGYTL.

The table lists this clonotype with many counts. The rearrangement uses TRBV9 and TRBJ2-1, with 8 bases identical to TRBD2. The germline V gene encodes CDR1 SGDLS and CDR2 YYNGEE. V dropped 0 bases and J dropped 5; count of bases not matched to a gene: 7. CDR3 length: 16 amino acids. The CDR3 region has the DNA TGTGCCAGCAGCGTAGATGGCGGGGGGCATAACAATGAGCAGTTCTTC. This sequence encodes CASSVDGGGHNNEQFF. Combining the CDR3 with reference TRBV9 and TRBJ2-1 gives the whole variable domain DSGVTQTPKHLITATGQRVTLRCSPRSGDLSVYWYQQSLDQGLQFLIQYYNGEERAKGNILERFSAQQFPDLHSELNLSSLELGDSALYFCASSVDGGGHNNEQFFGPGTRLTVL.

This clonotype was counted ten times or more. V gene TRBV14 combines with J gene TRBJ1-6; 8 nucleotides line up with TRBD1. CDR1 and CDR2 from the germline V gene are SGHDN and FVKESK. The CDR3 spans 15 residues. The ends lost 0 bases at V and 10 bases at J; junction bases unmatched: 5. CDR3 sequence: CASSQDQGAGSPLHF. The CDR3 nucleotides read TGTGCCAGCAGCCAAGATCAGGGGGCAGGGTCACCCCTCCACTTT.

This clonotype was seen more than once but under ten times. J is TRBJ2-7 and V is TRBV7-8, with 11 bases identical to TRBD1. The ends lost 5 bases at V and 3 bases at J; junction bases unmatched: 6. Germline V gene sequence: CDR1 SGHVS, CDR2 FQNEAQ. This CDR3 comprises 15 residues. In DNA, the CDR3 is TGTGCCAGCAGCCTGGGACAGGGGGGTAACTACGAGCAGTACTTC. This translates into CASSLGQGGNYEQYF.

This chain joins TRBV10-2 and TRBJ1-4; D unresolved. In germline, CDR1 is WSHSY, CDR2 SAAADI. V was trimmed by 6 bases and J by 5 bases, leaving 13 bases between them. The CDR3 extends over 14 amino acids. The CDR3 spells CASRSAGRNEKLFF. As DNA, the CDR3 is TGCGCCAGCAGATCAGCGGGCCGGAATGAAAAACTGTTTTTT.

J is TRBJ2-2 and V is TRBV2; D is ambiguous. Germline lookup yields CDR1 SNHLY and CDR2 FYNNEI. The V end was cut by 6 bases, the J end by 7 bases, with 15 bases between. The CDR3 has 14 residues. This CDR3 is CASSQLTSSGELFF. Written as DNA, the CDR3 is TGTGCCAGCAGCCAACTGACCAGCAGCGGGGAGCTGTTTTTT.

This clonotype has a count of ten or more. The chain recombines TRBV6-5 with TRBJ2-1; D might be TRBD1 (6 bases). With 3 bases removed from V and 12 bases from J, the gap between germline ends came to 21 bases. The CDR3 consists of 15 residues. Germline V CDR1 and CDR2: MNHEY, SVGAGI. The CDR3 reads CASSYHRTDLLRQFF. The CDR3 DNA follows: TGTGCCAGCAGTTATCACCGGACAGACCTTTTAAGGCAGTTCTTC.

In this sample, this clonotype turned up many times. This rearrangement joins TRBV24-1 to TRBJ2-1; 14 bases agree with TRBD2. V trimming: 2 bases; J trimming: 7 bases; junction bases outside the gene matches: 6. The CDR3 spans 17 residues. Per germline, CDR1 KGHDR and CDR2 SFDVKD. CDR3 DNA: TGTGCCACCAGTGATTCTCCGGGACTAGCGGGAGTTAATGAGCAGTTCTTC. Translation: CATSDSPGLAGVNEQFF.

This clonotype was seen repeatedly, ten times or more. This chain links TRBV6-5 with TRBJ2-7, with no clear D. Germline CDR1 and CDR2: MNHEY and SVGAGI. V shed 3 bases and J shed 2 bases, with 11 bases lying between them. CDR3 length: 14 residues. The CDR3 sequence: CASSYHGRPYEQYF. The CDR3 DNA reads TGTGCCAGCAGTTATCATGGTCGACCCTACGAGCAGTACTTC.

This clonotype was seen many times. The chain recombines TRBV7-2 with TRBJ2-3; D not certain. Trimming stripped 2 bases from V and 2 bases from J, with 5 bases between. CDR1 is SGHTA and CDR2 is FQGNSA in the germline V gene. The CDR3 has 13 amino acids. Here the CDR3 DNA reads TGTGCCAGCAGCTTACTGATCACAGATACGCAGTATTTT. Translating gives CASSLLITDTQYF.

The rearrangement joins TRBV4-1 to TRBJ2-7, with a possible D match to TRBD2 (6 bases). The CDR3 covers 15 residues. Germline-derived CDR1 and CDR2 are MGHRA and YSYEKL. The V end lost 4 bases, the J end lost 2 bases, and 15 bases lay between the germline ends. CDR3 DNA sequence: TGCGCCAGCAGCCTCGGGACTCGAACTGCCTACGAGCAGTACTTC. It specifies CASSLGTRTAYEQYF.

Concerning this clonotype itself: This sequence may be a read error, since a much larger clone differs from it by one base. The chain carries TRBV7-2 and TRBJ2-7; no reliable D call. The germline CDR1 and CDR2 sequences are SGHTA and FQGNSA. The CDR3 extends over 14 amino acids. CDR3: CASSLALGIYEQCF. CDR3 sequence (DNA): TGTGCCAGCAGCTTAGCGCTGGGAATCTACGAGCAGTGCTTC.

CDR3 nucleotide sequence: TGTGCCAGTAGAGAAGGTAGCGGGGGAGACTACGAGCAGTACTTC. Its protein product is CASREGSGGDYEQYF. The V call is TRBV19, the J call TRBJ2-7; 9 positions match TRBD2. The length of the CDR3 is 15 residues. Germline V gene lookup returns CDR1 LNHDA and CDR2 SQIVND (reference sequence). V shed 6 bases and J 3 bases; nucleotides not matched to a gene: 9.

J is TRBJ1-5 and V is TRBV19; D is ambiguous. The CDR3 extends over 15 amino acids. Germline V CDR1 and CDR2: LNHDA, SQIVND (reference sequence). Trimming took 0 bases from V and 3 from J, leaving 9 bases between them. CDR3 sequence: CASSIDNGVNQPQHF. In DNA form, the CDR3 reads TGTGCCAGTAGTATAGATAACGGAGTCAATCAGCCCCAGCATTTT.

The rearrangement uses TRBV24-1 and TRBJ1-1; D is unclear. CDR3 length: 13 amino acids. Trimming cost V 9 bases and J 1 base, with 11 bases left between them. Germline lookup yields CDR1 KGHDR and CDR2 SFDVKD. In DNA form, the CDR3 reads TGTGCCACCCGGGGAGCGGCGAACACTGAAGCTTTCTTT. It is translated as CATRGAANTEAFF.

The rearrangement joins TRBV7-2 to TRBJ2-3; TRBD1 agrees at 9 bases. The trim removed 4 bases at V and 14 bases at J, leaving 13 bases unmatched. Germline V lookup: CDR1 SGHTA, CDR2 FQGNSA. This CDR3 has 14 residues. The CDR3 nucleotides are TGTGCCAGCAGCTCACTAAAGACAGGGGGACAGAGGTATTTT. Amino acids: CASSSLKTGGQRYF.

The CDR3 here is CASSSAMNTEAFF. As DNA, the CDR3 is TGTGCCAGCAGCTCCGCTATGAACACTGAAGCTTTCTTT. V usage is TRBV7-9 and J usage is TRBJ1-1; D ambiguous. Trimming left V 4 bases short and J 0 bases short, with 6 bases between. Germline CDR1 is SEHNR and CDR2 is FQNEAQ (reference sequence). The CDR3 is 13 amino acids. Supplemented by reference TRBV7-9 and TRBJ1-1, the full variable domain reads DTGVSQNPRHKITKRGQNVTFRCDPISEHNRLYWYRQTLGQGPEFLTYFQNEAQLEKSRLLSDRFSAERPKGSFSTLEIQRTEQGDSAMYLCASSSAMNTEAFFGQGTRLTVV.

This clonotype was observed many times. The chain carries TRBV20-1 and TRBJ2-7; no clear D. The CDR3 runs 13 residues. Germline values: CDR1 DFQATT, CDR2 SNEGSKA (reference sequence). V lost 3 bases and J lost 2, with 11 bases in between. Written as DNA, the CDR3 is TGCAGTGCTAGGCCCCAGAAAACCTACGAGCAGTACTTC. The encoded protein is CSARPQKTYEQYF.

This clonotype was observed many times. The CDR3 loop is CSAGGRAGSDYNEQFF. In DNA form, the CDR3 reads TGCAGTGCCGGGGGGAGGGCCGGCTCGGATTACAATGAGCAGTTCTTC. V is TRBV20-1 and J is TRBJ2-1, with TRBD2 identical over 7 bases. Germline-derived CDR1 and CDR2 are DFQATT and SNEGSKA (reference sequence). This CDR3 contains 16 residues. V dropped 6 bases and J dropped 4; count of bases not matched to a gene: 15.

This clonotype has a count of ten or more. J is TRBJ2-1 and V is TRBV2; D gene ambiguous. The V and J ends lost 9 bases and 5 bases respectively, with 20 bases between them. CDR1 is SNHLY, CDR2 FYNNEI, per germline. CDR3 length: 15 residues. CDR3 loop: CARVLAGHRDNEQFF. CDR3 nucleotides: TGTGCCAGAGTCCTGGCAGGCCACAGAGACAATGAGCAGTTCTTC.

The chain recombines TRBV7-8 with TRBJ1-5; the D gene is possibly TRBD1 (5 bases). Germline V lookup: CDR1 SGHVS, CDR2 FQNEAQ. CDR3 length equals 17 residues. V was trimmed by 0 bases and J by 0 bases, leaving 12 bases between them. The CDR3 DNA reads as TGTGCCAGCAGCTTAGCGTTTGGACAAACTAGCAATCAGCCCCAGCATTTT. Amino acid sequence: CASSLAFGQTSNQPQHF. Combining the CDR3 with reference TRBV7-8 and TRBJ1-5 gives the whole variable domain GAGVSQSPRYKVAKRGQDVALRCDPISGHVSLFWYQQALGQGPEFLTYFQNEAQLDKSGLPSDRFFAERPEGSVSTLKIQRTQQEDSAVYLCASSLAFGQTSNQPQHFGDGTRLSIL.

This clonotype has at least ten counts. The V and J genes are TRBV27 and TRBJ1-6; a possible D gene is TRBD1 (6 bases). This CDR3 is built from 13 residues. Trimming took 6 bases from V and 12 from J, leaving 15 bases between them. The germline V gene has CDR1 MNHEY and CDR2 SMNVEV (reference sequence). Written as DNA, the CDR3 is TGTGCCAGCAGCCCAACAGGGACCCGACCCCTCCACTTT. Amino acids: CASSPTGTRPLHF.

The rearrangement joins TRBV19 to TRBJ2-7, with 7 bases aligning to TRBD1. The CDR3 extends over 14 amino acids. Germline assignment: CDR1 LNHDA and CDR2 SQIVND (reference sequence). V lost 6 bases to trimming and J lost 0 bases; unmatched junction nucleotides: 5. The CDR3 nucleotides read TGTGCCAGTAGACCGACAGGGAGCTCCTACGAGCAGTACTTC. It codes for CASRPTGSSYEQYF. Drawing the rest from reference TRBV19 and TRBJ2-7, the complete variable domain is DGGITQSPKYLFRKEGQNVTLSCEQNLNHDAMYWYRQDPGQGLRLIYYSQIVNDFQKGDIAEGYSVSREKKESFPLTVTSAQKNPTAFYLCASRPTGSSYEQYFGPGTRLTVT.